Detailed here is one T cell receptor beta chain. Antigen specificity is unknown. This entry is derived from a study of cytomegalovirus exposure and HLA in healthy donors. Study results and caveats: Immune exposure information comprised only CMV serostatus. With further analysis later on, most CMV-associated TCR beta chains appeared HLA-restricted.

The PCR employed 60 Vbeta primers together with 13 Jbeta primers. Profiled with immunoSEQ multiplex PCR; TCRdb holds only in-frame clones, not every one. The sample contains over 150,000 clones, approximately 80% of which appear only once. The receptor was derived from a man between 18 and 29 years old in good health and CMV-seropositive. The specimen was PBMCs.

CDR3 sequence: CASSQTGSGWAQETQYF. The CDR3 DNA sequence: TGCGCCAGCAGCCAAACCGGGAGCGGGTGGGCTCAAGAGACCCAGTACTTC. The rearrangement joins TRBV4-1 to TRBJ2-5; D may be TRBD2 (6 bases). V was pared by 2 bases and J by 2 bases, with 18 bases between. The CDR3 covers 17 residues. The germline CDR1 and CDR2 sequences are MGHRA and YSYEKL.